This T cell receptor beta chain was identified in a study of shared clonotypes between healthy human individuals. Study in general: Researchers drew samples from a couple of women and three men aged 18 to 49.

Overall study findings and caveats: Donor clonotype sharing was expected to depend on sequencing depth. When naive CD4 clonotypes were compared across a handful of donors, around 4.6% were shared.

A word on this clone: The antigen is undetermined.

CDR1 and CDR2 (germline): MNHEY, SVGAGI. The CDR3 has 14 residues. V trimming: 6 bases; J trimming: 4 bases; junction bases outside the gene matches: 8. Genomic DNA belonging to each subset was distributed in equal measure over several immunoSEQ plates. Profiled with immunoSEQ multiplex PCR; TCRdb holds only in-frame clones, not every one. The profile covers about a million clones, with around three quarters appearing a single time and about 0.94% taken by the ten largest. The J gene is TRBJ2-7, the V gene TRBV6-5; TRBD2 matches at 8 bases. The sample comprised memory CD4+ T cells from PBMCs. Subset in this sample: CD45RA-negative fraction. The clonotype comes from a man aged 18 to 30 in good health. Some clones in this sample may be carry-over from other donors' samples. CDR3 sequence reads: CASRLAGGGYEQYF. The CDR3 bases are TGTGCCAGCAGGCTGGCGGGAGGAGGGTACGAGCAGTACTTC.